These T cell receptor beta chains were read from a single sample in a study of blood T cell repertoires in COVID-19. Clones were read by immunoSEQ multiplex PCR, and TCRdb kept only the in-frame ones, dropping some. The sample lists about 140,000 clones, approximately 83% occurring once. Sequenced sample: peripheral blood. The origin of the receptors is a human donor in a cohort sampled during active COVID-19. The CDR3 runs from the conserved cysteine through the conserved F or W. A D gene is named only where the DNA matches it firmly. Some rows mark clone size as missing; the rest say once, few, many or name a class of expanded clone.

clone size: .; V gene: TRBV19; D gene: TRBD1; CDR3 length: 16; J gene: TRBJ1-5; CDR3 protein: CASRGPRTGENQPQHF; CDR3 DNA: TGTGCCAGTAGGGGACCTAGGACAGGGGAAAATCAGCCCCAGCATTTT
clone size: .; V gene: TRBV11-3; D gene: TRBD1; CDR3 length: 15; J gene: TRBJ2-7; CDR3 protein: CASSLGPGQPYEQYF; CDR3 DNA: TGTGCCAGCAGCTTAGGACCGGGACAGCCCTACGAGCAGTACTTC
clone size: .; V gene: TRBV11-3; D gene: .; CDR3 length: 13; J gene: TRBJ2-7; CDR3 protein: CASSLVRGGEQYF; CDR3 DNA: TGTGCCAGCAGCTTAGTGCGGGGAGGCGAGCAGTACTTC
clone size: .; V gene: TRBV11-2; D gene: TRBD1; CDR3 length: 16; J gene: TRBJ1-6; CDR3 protein: CASSLSGQTSNSPLHF; CDR3 DNA: TGTGCCAGCAGCTTGTCGGGACAGACGTCTAATTCACCCCTCCACTTT
clone size: .; V gene: TRBV5-5; D gene: .; CDR3 length: 14; J gene: TRBJ1-6; CDR3 protein: CASSPWQVNSPLHF; CDR3 DNA: TGTGCCAGCAGCCCGTGGCAAGTTAATTCACCCCTCCACTTT
clone size: .; V gene: TRBV7-2; D gene: .; CDR3 length: 19; J gene: TRBJ2-7; CDR3 protein: CASSLATGDRQKSSYEQYF; CDR3 DNA: TGTGCCAGCAGCTTAGCAACGGGGGACAGACAAAAGAGCTCCTACGAGCAGTACTTC
clone size: .; V gene: TRBV3-1/TRBV3-2; D gene: TRBD1; CDR3 length: 16; J gene: TRBJ1-5; CDR3 protein: CASSRNPPGQGGPQHF; CDR3 DNA: TGTGCCAGCAGCCGCAACCCGCCGGGACAGGGGGGGCCCCAGCATTTT
clone size: .; V gene: TRBV3-1/TRBV3-2; D gene: .; CDR3 length: 15; J gene: TRBJ2-5; CDR3 protein: CASSQRTQYQETQYF; CDR3 DNA: TGTGCCAGCAGCCAAAGGACACAGTACCAAGAGACCCAGTACTTC
clone size: once; V gene: TRBV19; D gene: .; CDR3 length: 13; J gene: TRBJ1-5; CDR3 protein: CASSIRGAQPQHF; CDR3 DNA: TGTGCCAGTAGTATCCGGGGGGCTCAGCCCCAGCATTTT
clone size: .; V gene: TRBV3-1/TRBV3-2; D gene: TRBD1; CDR3 length: 14; J gene: TRBJ1-1; CDR3 protein: CASSQRTGETEAFF; CDR3 DNA: TGTGCCAGCAGCCAAAGGACAGGGGAGACTGAAGCTTTCTTT
clone size: .; V gene: TRBV5-1; D gene: TRBD1; CDR3 length: 13; J gene: TRBJ1-3; CDR3 protein: CASRQGSGNTIYF; CDR3 DNA: TGCGCCAGCCGACAGGGCTCTGGAAACACCATATATTTT
clone size: .; V gene: TRBV9; D gene: TRBD2; CDR3 length: 16; J gene: TRBJ2-1; CDR3 protein: CASSVGSRGASNEQFF; CDR3 DNA: TGTGCCAGCAGCGTAGGGTCGCGGGGGGCGTCGAATGAGCAGTTCTTC
clone size: once; V gene: TRBV11-2; D gene: .; CDR3 length: 16; J gene: TRBJ1-4; CDR3 protein: CASSLGQRGFGEKLFF; CDR3 DNA: TGTGCCAGCAGCTTAGGCCAACGGGGGTTCGGAGAAAAACTGTTTTTT
clone size: once; V gene: TRBV4-1; D gene: TRBD1; CDR3 length: 15; J gene: TRBJ2-7; CDR3 protein: CASSEHRGATYEQYF; CDR3 DNA: TGCGCCAGCAGCGAACACAGGGGTGCAACCTACGAGCAGTACTTC
clone size: .; V gene: TRBV2; D gene: TRBD1; CDR3 length: 12; J gene: TRBJ1-2; CDR3 protein: CASTTGGWGYTF; CDR3 DNA: TGTGCCAGCACGACAGGGGGTTGGGGCTACACCTTC
clone size: .; V gene: TRBV5-1; D gene: .; CDR3 length: 15; J gene: TRBJ1-1; CDR3 protein: CASSLDPGLNTEAFF; CDR3 DNA: TGCGCCAGCAGCTTGGACCCAGGGCTGAACACTGAAGCTTTCTTT
clone size: .; V gene: TRBV25-1; D gene: .; CDR3 length: 16; J gene: TRBJ1-6; CDR3 protein: CASSEFQGFYNSPLHF; CDR3 DNA: TGTGCCAGCAGTGAATTTCAGGGGTTCTATAATTCACCCCTCCACTTT
clone size: .; V gene: TRBV4-1; D gene: .; CDR3 length: 16; J gene: TRBJ2-7; CDR3 protein: CASSQDSAPSSYEQYF; CDR3 DNA: TGCGCCAGCAGCCAAGATAGCGCACCAAGCTCCTACGAGCAGTACTTC
clone size: .; V gene: TRBV28; D gene: TRBD1; CDR3 length: 13; J gene: TRBJ1-2; CDR3 protein: CAGGQGGNYGYTF; CDR3 DNA: TGTGCCGGGGGACAGGGGGGGAACTATGGCTACACCTTC
clone size: .; V gene: TRBV14; D gene: .; CDR3 length: 16; J gene: TRBJ1-4; CDR3 protein: CASSQWSSATNEKLFF; CDR3 DNA: TGTGCCAGCAGCCAATGGTCGTCGGCAACTAATGAAAAACTGTTTTTT
clone size: once; V gene: TRBV7-9; D gene: TRBD1; CDR3 length: 14; J gene: TRBJ2-1; CDR3 protein: CASSLPDRGNEQFF; CDR3 DNA: TGTGCCAGCAGTTTACCCGACAGGGGCAATGAGCAGTTCTTC
clone size: .; V gene: TRBV27; D gene: TRBD1; CDR3 length: 17; J gene: TRBJ1-3; CDR3 protein: CASSLGTGGFSGNTIYF; CDR3 DNA: TGTGCCAGCAGTCTGGGGACAGGGGGCTTCTCTGGAAACACCATATATTTT
clone size: .; V gene: TRBV29-1; D gene: .; CDR3 length: 13; J gene: TRBJ1-1; CDR3 protein: CSVVPVMNTEAFF; CDR3 DNA: TGCAGCGTTGTACCAGTTATGAACACTGAAGCTTTCTTT
clone size: .; V gene: TRBV19; D gene: .; CDR3 length: 15; J gene: TRBJ1-3; CDR3 protein: CASSIDRSSGNTIYF; CDR3 DNA: TGTGCCAGTAGTATCGACAGAAGCTCTGGAAACACCATATATTTT
clone size: .; V gene: TRBV14; D gene: .; CDR3 length: 14; J gene: TRBJ2-7; CDR3 protein: CASSRYGGSYEQYF; CDR3 DNA: TGTGCCAGCAGCCGATACGGGGGCTCCTACGAGCAGTACTTC
clone size: once; V gene: TRBV5-1; D gene: TRBD2; CDR3 length: 15; J gene: TRBJ2-5; CDR3 protein: CASRPLAGGRETQYF; CDR3 DNA: TGCGCCAGCAGGCCTCTCGCGGGGGGGCGAGAGACCCAGTACTTC
clone size: .; V gene: TRBV28; D gene: .; CDR3 length: 15; J gene: TRBJ1-6; CDR3 protein: CASSSQGASNSPLHF; CDR3 DNA: TGTGCCAGCAGTTCCCAAGGGGCTAGTAATTCACCCCTCCACTTT
clone size: once; V gene: TRBV5-4; D gene: .; CDR3 length: 14; J gene: TRBJ1-2; CDR3 protein: CASSSPGHSWGYTF; CDR3 DNA: TGTGCCAGCAGCTCGCCGGGACATTCGTGGGGCTACACCTTC
clone size: .; V gene: TRBV29-1; D gene: TRBD1; CDR3 length: 12; J gene: TRBJ2-5; CDR3 protein: CSGRTGQETQYF; CDR3 DNA: TGCAGCGGACGGACAGGACAAGAGACCCAGTACTTC
clone size: .; V gene: TRBV15; D gene: .; CDR3 length: 15; J gene: TRBJ1-2; CDR3 protein: CATSRGGRTNYGYTF; CDR3 DNA: TGTGCCACCAGCAGAGGCGGCAGAACTAACTATGGCTACACCTTC
clone size: .; V gene: TRBV6-5; D gene: TRBD1; CDR3 length: 13; J gene: TRBJ1-1; CDR3 protein: CASRTQGATEAFF; CDR3 DNA: TGTGCCAGCAGAACTCAGGGGGCCACTGAAGCTTTCTTT
clone size: .; V gene: TRBV19; D gene: TRBD2; CDR3 length: 16; J gene: TRBJ2-2; CDR3 protein: CASSIAGGRNTGELFF; CDR3 DNA: TGTGCCAGTAGTATAGCGGGGGGGCGGAACACCGGGGAGCTGTTTTTT
clone size: .; V gene: TRBV5-8; D gene: TRBD2; CDR3 length: 15; J gene: TRBJ2-3; CDR3 protein: CASSPGLAVTDTQYF; CDR3 DNA: TGTGCCAGCAGCCCCGGACTAGCGGTGACAGATACGCAGTATTTT
clone size: .; V gene: TRBV7-2; D gene: .; CDR3 length: 13; J gene: TRBJ2-2; CDR3 protein: CASSLYLAGELFF; CDR3 DNA: TGTGCCAGCAGCTTATATCTCGCCGGGGAGCTGTTTTTT
clone size: .; V gene: TRBV9; D gene: .; CDR3 length: 18; J gene: TRBJ2-2; CDR3 protein: CASSVEGWSIQGTGELFF; CDR3 DNA: TGTGCCAGCAGCGTAGAAGGCTGGAGCATTCAGGGCACCGGGGAGCTGTTTTTT
clone size: .; V gene: TRBV7-6; D gene: TRBD1; CDR3 length: 14; J gene: TRBJ1-1; CDR3 protein: CASSFTDRGTEAFF; CDR3 DNA: TGTGCCAGCAGCTTTACCGACAGGGGGACTGAAGCTTTCTTT
clone size: .; V gene: TRBV6-5; D gene: TRBD1; CDR3 length: 16; J gene: TRBJ1-2; CDR3 protein: CASSYSSGTARGGYTF; CDR3 DNA: TGTGCCAGCAGTTACTCGTCCGGGACAGCGAGAGGCGGCTACACCTTC
clone size: once; V gene: TRBV11-2; D gene: .; CDR3 length: 14; J gene: TRBJ1-1; CDR3 protein: CASSLSGGNTEAFF; CDR3 DNA: TGTGCCAGCAGCTTAAGCGGGGGGAACACTGAAGCTTTCTTT
clone size: .; V gene: TRBV4-1; D gene: TRBD1; CDR3 length: 17; J gene: TRBJ2-3; CDR3 protein: CASSQLSRTGGHDTQYF; CDR3 DNA: TGCGCCAGCAGCCAGCTGTCAAGGACAGGGGGCCACGATACGCAGTATTTT
clone size: .; V gene: TRBV5-5; D gene: TRBD2; CDR3 length: 12; J gene: TRBJ2-1; CDR3 protein: CASSLWGGEQFF; CDR3 DNA: TGTGCCAGCAGCTTGTGGGGGGGTGAGCAGTTCTTC
clone size: once; V gene: TRBV24-1; D gene: TRBD1; CDR3 length: 15; J gene: TRBJ2-7; CDR3 protein: CATSDPGQGDHEQYF; CDR3 DNA: TGTGCCACCAGTGACCCCGGACAGGGGGACCACGAGCAGTACTTC
clone size: .; V gene: TRBV10-3; D gene: .; CDR3 length: 14; J gene: TRBJ1-5; CDR3 protein: CAISEAGENQPQHF; CDR3 DNA: TGTGCCATCAGTGAGGCAGGGGAAAATCAGCCCCAGCATTTT
clone size: .; V gene: TRBV29-1; D gene: TRBD1; CDR3 length: 17; J gene: TRBJ1-5; CDR3 protein: CSPVFGTELYSNQPQHF; CDR3 DNA: TGCAGCCCTGTTTTTGGGACAGAGCTTTATAGCAATCAGCCCCAGCATTTT
clone size: .; V gene: TRBV29-1; D gene: .; CDR3 length: 11; J gene: TRBJ1-2; CDR3 protein: CSAQGSYGYTF; CDR3 DNA: TGCAGCGCCCAGGGGAGCTATGGCTACACCTTC
clone size: .; V gene: TRBV3-1/TRBV3-2; D gene: TRBD1; CDR3 length: 16; J gene: TRBJ2-5; CDR3 protein: CASSQRGQGRRETQYF; CDR3 DNA: TGTGCCAGCAGCCAACGAGGACAGGGGCGAAGAGAGACCCAGTACTTC
clone size: .; V gene: TRBV7-2; D gene: .; CDR3 length: 13; J gene: TRBJ2-7; CDR3 protein: CASSLSGPYEQYF; CDR3 DNA: TGTGCCAGCAGCTTGAGCGGGCCCTACGAGCAGTACTTC
clone size: .; V gene: TRBV5-1; D gene: .; CDR3 length: 14; J gene: TRBJ1-2; CDR3 protein: CASSLQGLSYGYTF; CDR3 DNA: TGCGCCAGCAGCTTGCAGGGTTTGAGCTATGGCTACACCTTC
clone size: .; V gene: TRBV7-9; D gene: .; CDR3 length: 15; J gene: TRBJ1-1; CDR3 protein: CASSNGQGMNTEAFF; CDR3 DNA: TGTGCCAGCAGCAACGGACAAGGCATGAACACTGAAGCTTTCTTT
clone size: .; V gene: TRBV6-5; D gene: .; CDR3 length: 11; J gene: TRBJ1-2; CDR3 protein: CATQGAYGYTF; CDR3 DNA: TGTGCCACCCAAGGAGCCTATGGCTACACCTTC
clone size: .; V gene: TRBV6-5; D gene: TRBD1; CDR3 length: 14; J gene: TRBJ1-5; CDR3 protein: CASFGGTGVQPQHF; CDR3 DNA: TGTGCCAGCTTTGGGGGGACAGGGGTCCAGCCCCAGCATTTT
clone size: .; V gene: TRBV12-3/TRBV12-4; D gene: .; CDR3 length: 12; J gene: TRBJ2-2; CDR3 protein: CASNTGTGELFF; CDR3 DNA: TGTGCCAGCAATACAGGAACCGGGGAGCTGTTTTTT
clone size: once; V gene: TRBV4-2; D gene: .; CDR3 length: 15; J gene: TRBJ2-7; CDR3 protein: CASSQVAGSLYEQYF; CDR3 DNA: TGTGCCAGCAGCCAAGTCGCGGGATCACTCTACGAGCAGTACTTC
clone size: .; V gene: TRBV5-1; D gene: .; CDR3 length: 13; J gene: TRBJ2-7; CDR3 protein: CASSLANSYEQYF; CDR3 DNA: TGCGCCAGCAGCTTGGCCAACTCCTACGAGCAGTACTTC
clone size: .; V gene: TRBV6-6; D gene: TRBD2; CDR3 length: 15; J gene: TRBJ2-7; CDR3 protein: CASSNSGGAALEQYF; CDR3 DNA: TGTGCCAGCAGTAACAGCGGGGGGGCTGCACTCGAGCAGTACTTC
clone size: .; V gene: TRBV5-4; D gene: .; CDR3 length: 16; J gene: TRBJ1-2; CDR3 protein: CASSRGSDAANYGYTF; CDR3 DNA: TGTGCCAGCAGCAGGGGGTCGGACGCAGCTAACTATGGCTACACCTTC
clone size: .; V gene: TRBV4-2; D gene: .; CDR3 length: 16; J gene: TRBJ1-4; CDR3 protein: CASSQDGGATNEKLFF; CDR3 DNA: TGTGCCAGCAGCCAAGATGGCGGAGCAACTAATGAAAAACTGTTTTTT
clone size: .; V gene: TRBV5-4; D gene: TRBD1; CDR3 length: 18; J gene: TRBJ1-6; CDR3 protein: CASSSKIQGGRGNSPLHF; CDR3 DNA: TGTGCCAGCAGCTCAAAAATCCAGGGGGGCCGTGGTAATTCACCCCTCCACTTT
clone size: .; V gene: TRBV5-1; D gene: .; CDR3 length: 15; J gene: TRBJ1-6; CDR3 protein: CASSLVSRGPSPLHF; CDR3 DNA: TGCGCCAGCAGCTTGGTGTCCAGGGGACCTTCACCCCTCCACTTT
clone size: .; V gene: TRBV29-1; D gene: TRBD2; CDR3 length: 14; J gene: TRBJ2-3; CDR3 protein: CSVARGGSTDTQYF; CDR3 DNA: TGCAGCGTTGCGCGGGGGGGGAGCACAGATACGCAGTATTTT